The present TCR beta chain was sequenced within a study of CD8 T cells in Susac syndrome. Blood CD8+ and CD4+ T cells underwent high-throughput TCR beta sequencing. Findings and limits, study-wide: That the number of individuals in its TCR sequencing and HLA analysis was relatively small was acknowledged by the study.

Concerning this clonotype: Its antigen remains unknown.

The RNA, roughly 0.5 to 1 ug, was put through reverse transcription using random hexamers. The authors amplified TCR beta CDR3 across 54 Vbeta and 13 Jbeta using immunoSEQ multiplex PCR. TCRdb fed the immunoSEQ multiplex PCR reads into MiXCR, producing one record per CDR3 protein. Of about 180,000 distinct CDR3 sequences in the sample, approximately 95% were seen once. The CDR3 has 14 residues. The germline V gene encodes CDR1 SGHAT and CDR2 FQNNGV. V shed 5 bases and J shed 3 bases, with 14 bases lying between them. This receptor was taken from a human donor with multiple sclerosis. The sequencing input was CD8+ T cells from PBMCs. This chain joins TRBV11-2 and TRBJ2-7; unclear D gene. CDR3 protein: CASSPGGLDYEQYF. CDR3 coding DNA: TGTGCCAGCAGCCCCGGTGGGTTAGACTACGAGCAGTACTTC.